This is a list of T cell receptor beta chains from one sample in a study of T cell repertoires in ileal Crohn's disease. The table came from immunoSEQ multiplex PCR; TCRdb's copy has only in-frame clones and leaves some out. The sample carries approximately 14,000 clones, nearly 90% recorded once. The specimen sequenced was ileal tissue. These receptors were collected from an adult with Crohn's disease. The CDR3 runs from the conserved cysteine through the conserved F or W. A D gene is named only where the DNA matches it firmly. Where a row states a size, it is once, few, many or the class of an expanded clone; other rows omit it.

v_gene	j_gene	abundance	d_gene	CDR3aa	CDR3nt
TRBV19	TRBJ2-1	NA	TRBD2	CASSGTSGDYNEQFF	TGTGCCAGTAGCGGGACTAGCGGGGACTACAATGAGCAGTTCTTC
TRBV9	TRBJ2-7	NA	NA	CASSVTAQGIEQYF	TGTGCCAGCAGCGTAACAGCGCAGGGAATCGAGCAGTACTTC
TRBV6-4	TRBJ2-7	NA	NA	CASSDPAGGPYEQYF	TGTGCCAGCAGTGACCCCGCAGGGGGGCCCTACGAGCAGTACTTC
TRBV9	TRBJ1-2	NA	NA	CASSADTGYYGYTF	TGTGCCAGCAGCGCGGACACAGGCTACTATGGCTACACCTTC
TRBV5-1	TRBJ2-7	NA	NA	CASSLFDEQYF	TGCGCCAGCAGCTTGTTCGACGAGCAGTACTTC
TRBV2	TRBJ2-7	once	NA	CASAILEGLYEQYF	TGTGCCAGCGCTATCCTGGAGGGATTATACGAGCAGTACTTC
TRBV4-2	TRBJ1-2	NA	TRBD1	CASSQALGTGQGDYGYTF	TGTGCCAGCAGCCAAGCCCTAGGAACGGGACAGGGGGACTATGGCTACACCTTC
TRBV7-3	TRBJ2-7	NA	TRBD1	CASSLRAGGAYEQYF	TGTGCCAGCAGCTTAAGGGCAGGGGGAGCCTACGAGCAGTACTTC
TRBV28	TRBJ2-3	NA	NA	CASSLGLVGRTDTQYF	TGTGCCAGCAGTTTGGGTCTAGTCGGCCGCACAGATACGCAGTATTTT
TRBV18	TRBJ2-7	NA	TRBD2	CASSPGGAGGTYEQYF	TGTGCCAGCTCCCCCGGGGGAGCGGGAGGAACCTACGAGCAGTACTTC
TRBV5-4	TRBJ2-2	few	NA	CASSPGVATGELFF	TGTGCCAGCAGCCCAGGGGTCGCCACCGGGGAGCTGTTTTTT
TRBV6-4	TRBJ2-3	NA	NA	CASSGTYTDTQYF	TGTGCCAGCAGTGGGACTTACACAGATACGCAGTATTTT
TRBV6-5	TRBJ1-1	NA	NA	CASSTYSAEAFF	TGTGCCAGCAGCACGTATAGCGCTGAAGCTTTCTTT
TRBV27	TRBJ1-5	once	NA	CASTPRLPNQPQHF	TGTGCCAGCACCCCCCGACTCCCGAATCAGCCCCAGCATTTT
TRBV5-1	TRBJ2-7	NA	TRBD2	CASSLEPGAGDEQYF	TGCGCCAGCAGCTTGGAGCCTGGGGCGGGGGACGAGCAGTACTTC
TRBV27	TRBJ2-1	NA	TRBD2	CASRATLGLAGDNEQFF	TGTGCCAGCAGAGCGACGCTAGGACTAGCGGGGGACAATGAGCAGTTCTTC
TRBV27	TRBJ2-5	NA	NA	CASSFRTGIQETQYF	TGTGCCAGCAGTTTCCGCACAGGGATTCAAGAGACCCAGTACTTC
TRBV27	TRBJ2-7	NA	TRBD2	CASSRTSGNDEQYF	TGTGCCAGCAGCCGGACTAGCGGGAACGACGAGCAGTACTTC
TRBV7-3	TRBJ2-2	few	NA	CASSPTSEGGGTGELFF	TGTGCCAGCAGCCCTACTAGCGAAGGAGGGGGGACCGGGGAGCTGTTTTTT
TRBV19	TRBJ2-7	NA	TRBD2	CASSILAGKGYEQYF	TGTGCCAGTAGTATTTTAGCGGGTAAGGGCTACGAGCAGTACTTC
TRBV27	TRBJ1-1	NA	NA	CASRRDKNTEAFF	TGTGCCAGCAGACGGGACAAGAACACTGAAGCTTTCTTT
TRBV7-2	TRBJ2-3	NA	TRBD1	CASTLGQGTDTQYF	TGTGCCAGCACCCTAGGACAGGGCACAGATACGCAGTATTTT
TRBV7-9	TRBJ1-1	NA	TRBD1	CASSLMAGGGSTEAFF	TGTGCCAGCAGCTTAATGGCAGGGGGCGGGTCCACTGAAGCTTTCTTT